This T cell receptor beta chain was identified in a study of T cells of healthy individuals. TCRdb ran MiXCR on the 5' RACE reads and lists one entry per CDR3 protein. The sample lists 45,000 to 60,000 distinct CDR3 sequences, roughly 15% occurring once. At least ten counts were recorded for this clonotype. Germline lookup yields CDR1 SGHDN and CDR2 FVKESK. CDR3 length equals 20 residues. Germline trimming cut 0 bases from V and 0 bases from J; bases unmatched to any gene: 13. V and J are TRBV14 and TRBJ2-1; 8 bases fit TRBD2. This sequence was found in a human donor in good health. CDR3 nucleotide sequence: TGTGCCAGCAGCCAAGAAGGTCTAGCGGGTTCATCGAGCTCCTACAATGAGCAGTTCTTC. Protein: CASSQEGLAGSSSSYNEQFF.